These 4 T cell receptor beta chains came from one sample sequenced in a study of cytomegalovirus exposure and HLA in healthy donors. The PCR used 60 Vbeta and 13 Jbeta primers. Generated by immunoSEQ multiplex PCR, the TCRdb table keeps only in-frame clones and is missing some. Here the sample spans 130,000 or so clones, 60% to 85% being singletons. Sequenced input: PBMCs. These receptors originate from a man aged 30 to 45 in good health and CMV-seronegative.

The chain uses TRBV7-2 and TRBJ1-2; a weak D match, TRBD1 (6 bases). The CDR3 totals 14 residues. Trimming removed 1 base at V and 4 bases at J, with 10 bases between. In germline, CDR1 is SGHTA, CDR2 FQGNSA. CDR3 sequence: CASSLDQGTYGYTF. CDR3 bases: TGTGCCAGCAGCTTAGACCAGGGGACCTATGGCTACACCTTC.

This sequence joins TRBV27 and TRBJ2-7, with D perhaps matching TRBD1 (6 bases). This CDR3 is built from 17 residues. Looked up from germline, CDR1 is MNHEY and CDR2 is SMNVEV (reference sequence). Deletions cut 7 bases from V and 0 bases from J, with 22 bases between. DNA for the CDR3: TGTGCCAGCAAGAAAAAGGTCCGGGACACCTCCTCCTACGAGCAGTACTTC. Protein product: CASKKKVRDTSSYEQYF.

This rearrangement joins TRBV5-4 to TRBJ1-6, with TRBD1 as a possible D gene (5 bases). Trimming shortened V by 4 bases and J by 7 bases, and 12 bases separated the two germline ends. Germline CDR1 reads SGHNT; CDR2 reads YYREEE (reference sequence). This CDR3 spans 14 amino acids. The CDR3 reads CASSPGGVNSPLHF. DNA for the CDR3: TGTGCCAGCAGCCCCGGGGGGGTCAATTCACCCCTCCACTTT.

This chain connects TRBV7-9 to TRBJ1-2, with D tentatively TRBD1 (6 bases). Germline V CDR1 and CDR2: SEHNR, FQNEAQ (reference sequence). Trimming took 4 bases from V and 4 from J, leaving 16 bases between them. The CDR3 is 15 amino acids. CDR3 protein: CASSSRGGLGYGYTF. The CDR3 DNA sequence: TGTGCCAGCAGCTCACGGGGGGGGCTCGGCTATGGCTACACCTTC. Full variable domain (missing parts from reference TRBV7-9 and TRBJ1-2): DTGVSQNPRHKITKRGQNVTFRCDPISEHNRLYWYRQTLGQGPEFLTYFQNEAQLEKSRLLSDRFSAERPKGSFSTLEIQRTEQGDSAMYLCASSSRGGLGYGYTFGSGTRLTVV.